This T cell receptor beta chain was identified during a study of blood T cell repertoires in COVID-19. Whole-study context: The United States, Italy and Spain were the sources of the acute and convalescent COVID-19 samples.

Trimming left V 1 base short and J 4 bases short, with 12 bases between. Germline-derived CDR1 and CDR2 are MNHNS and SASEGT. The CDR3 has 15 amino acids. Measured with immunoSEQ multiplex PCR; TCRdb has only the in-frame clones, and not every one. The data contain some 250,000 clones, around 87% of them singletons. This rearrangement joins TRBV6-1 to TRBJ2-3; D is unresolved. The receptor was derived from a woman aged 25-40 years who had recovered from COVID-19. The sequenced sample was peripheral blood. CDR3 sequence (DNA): TGTGCCAGCAGTGAAGGCCCCCACCTAGCAGATACGCAGTATTTT. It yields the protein CASSEGPHLADTQYF.